The rows below give T cell receptor beta chains drawn from one sample of a study of graft-versus-host responses after intestinal transplantation. Only in-frame clones appear in the TCRdb table, and some are missing; sequencing was by immunoSEQ multiplex PCR. The table shows about 12,000 clones, with about a third occurring only once. Sequencing was performed on alloreactive CD8+ T cells from a mixed lymphocyte reaction culture, taken before intestinal transplant. These receptors originate from a human patient who received an intestinal transplant. CDR3s include the opening cysteine and the closing phenylalanine or tryptophan. Fields, in order: D gene, J gene, V gene, CDR3 protein. D genes are given only for firm matches.

- | TRBJ2-7 | TRBV13 | CASSPTGHYEQYF
TRBD1 | TRBJ1-5 | TRBV7-6 | CASSANGGQGSNQPQHF
- | TRBJ2-1 | TRBV4-1 | CASSQVDLNEQFF
- | TRBJ1-6 | TRBV25-1 | CASSVFPGGNSPLHF
TRBD2 | TRBJ2-1 | TRBV11-1 | CASSSSGILYNEQFF
TRBD2 | TRBJ2-1 | TRBV19 | CASSIYLAGVYEQFF
- | TRBJ1-1 | TRBV10-3 | CAISEGYTDTEAFF
- | TRBJ2-1 | TRBV5-6 | CASSLEGGGTGNEQFF
TRBD1 | TRBJ1-6 | TRBV23-1 | CASSQSGTGRSPLHF
- | TRBJ1-5 | TRBV6-5 | CASSYALGRPQHF
TRBD1 | TRBJ2-2 | TRBV7-8 | CASSLARGTGSQMRTGELFF
- | TRBJ2-3 | TRBV9 | CASSVGGRGGSPSTDTQYF
- | TRBJ2-7 | TRBV27 | CASSLFRVPIYEQYF
TRBD2 | TRBJ2-1 | TRBV4-1 | CASSLLAGEGNEQFF
- | TRBJ1-1 | TRBV27 | CASSTTGNTEAFF
- | TRBJ1-3 | TRBV7-3 | CASSLDPFSGNTIYF
TRBD2 | TRBJ2-5 | TRBV7-2 | CASSSWRERETQYF
- | TRBJ2-1 | TRBV27 | CASSFTGGLNEQFF
TRBD1 | TRBJ2-7 | TRBV7-3 | CASSPVTGDWYEQYF
- | TRBJ1-1 | TRBV11-3 | CASSLDGEAFF
- | TRBJ2-6 | TRBV7-9 | CASSHPSTELSGANVLTF
- | TRBJ2-7 | TRBV6-6 | CASSPGIWEQYF
- | TRBJ1-1 | TRBV6-1 | CASREGTEAFF
TRBD1 | TRBJ1-4 | TRBV27 | CASSYMTGSTNEKLFF
TRBD1 | TRBJ2-7 | TRBV19 | CASSPGQGLYEQYF
- | TRBJ2-1 | TRBV25-1 | CASSLGDWTEQFF
- | TRBJ2-1 | TRBV19 | CASSIGWDEQFF
- | TRBJ1-5 | TRBV5-4 | CASSLGASGQPQHF
- | TRBJ2-1 | TRBV16 | CASSQSGVGRNFYEQFF
TRBD1 | TRBJ2-1 | TRBV27 | CASSPITGGFYNEQFF
- | TRBJ1-2 | TRBV4-3 | CASSLGGGNGYTF
- | TRBJ2-1 | TRBV21-1 | CASSGAVVHHSDNEQFF
TRBD1 | TRBJ2-5 | TRBV19 | CASSSGQGVRTQYF
- | TRBJ2-7 | TRBV27 | CASSLSWGDEQYF
- | TRBJ1-1 | TRBV9 | CASSSQQGLGLNTEAFF
TRBD1 | TRBJ1-1 | TRBV10-3 | CAISDLDRDTEAFF
- | TRBJ2-7 | TRBV11-2 | CASSLSGDEQYF
TRBD2 | TRBJ2-7 | TRBV10-3 | CAIRPGLVYEQYF
- | TRBJ2-7 | TRBV4-2 | CASSQAGSEQYF
- | TRBJ2-6 | TRBV27 | CASSPLGIGGANVLTF
- | TRBJ1-1 | TRBV6-4 | CASSVQLNTEAFF